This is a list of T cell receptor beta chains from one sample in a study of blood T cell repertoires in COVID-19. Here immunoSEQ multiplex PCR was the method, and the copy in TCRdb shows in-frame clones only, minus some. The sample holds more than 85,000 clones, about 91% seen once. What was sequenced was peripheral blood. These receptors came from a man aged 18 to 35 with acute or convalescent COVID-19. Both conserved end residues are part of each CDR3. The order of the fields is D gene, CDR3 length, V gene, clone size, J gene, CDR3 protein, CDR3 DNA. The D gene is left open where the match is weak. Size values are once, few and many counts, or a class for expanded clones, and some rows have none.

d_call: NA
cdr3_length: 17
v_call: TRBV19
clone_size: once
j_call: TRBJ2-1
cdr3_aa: CASTNRNQGIKHNEQFF
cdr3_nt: TGTGCCAGTACCAATAGAAACCAGGGGATTAAGCACAATGAGCAGTTCTTC

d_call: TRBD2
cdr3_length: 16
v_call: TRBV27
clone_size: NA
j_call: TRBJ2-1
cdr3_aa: CASSLRGGRTGNEQFF
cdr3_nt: TGTGCCAGCAGTTTACGGGGGGGGAGAACGGGTAATGAGCAGTTCTTC

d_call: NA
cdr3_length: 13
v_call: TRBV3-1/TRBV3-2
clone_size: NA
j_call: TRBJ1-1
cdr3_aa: CASSQDRGGTAFF
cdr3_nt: TGTGCCAGCAGCCAAGACCGTGGAGGCACCGCTTTCTTT

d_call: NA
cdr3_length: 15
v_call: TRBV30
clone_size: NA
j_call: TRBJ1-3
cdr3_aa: CAWSVTAHSGNTIYF
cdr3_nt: TGTGCCTGGAGTGTTACAGCCCACTCTGGAAACACCATATATTTT

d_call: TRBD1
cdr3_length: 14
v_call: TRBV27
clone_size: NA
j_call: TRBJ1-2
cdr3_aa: CASSSTGEKEGYTF
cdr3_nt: TGTGCCAGCAGTTCCACAGGGGAAAAGGAGGGCTACACCTTC

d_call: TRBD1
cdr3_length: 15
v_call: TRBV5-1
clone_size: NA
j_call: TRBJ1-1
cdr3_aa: CASSYQTGANTEAFF
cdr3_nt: TGCGCCAGCAGCTACCAGACAGGGGCAAACACTGAAGCTTTCTTT

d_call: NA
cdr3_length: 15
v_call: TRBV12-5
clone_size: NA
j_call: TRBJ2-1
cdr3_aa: CASGLYRPGPNEQFF
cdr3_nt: TGTGCTAGTGGTTTGTACAGGCCTGGGCCCAATGAGCAGTTCTTC

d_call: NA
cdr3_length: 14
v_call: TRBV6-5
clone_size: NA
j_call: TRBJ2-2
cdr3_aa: CASSRTASTGELFF
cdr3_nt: TGTGCCAGCAGTCGGACAGCGAGCACCGGGGAGCTGTTTTTT

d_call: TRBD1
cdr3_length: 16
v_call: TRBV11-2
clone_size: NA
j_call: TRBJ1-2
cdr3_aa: CASSPGTGNPLYGYTF
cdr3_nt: TGTGCCAGCAGCCCCGGGACAGGGAACCCCCTCTATGGCTACACCTTC

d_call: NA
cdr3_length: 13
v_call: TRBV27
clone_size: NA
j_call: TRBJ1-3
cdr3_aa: CASMEISGNTIYF
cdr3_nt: TGTGCCAGCATGGAGATCTCTGGAAACACCATATATTTT

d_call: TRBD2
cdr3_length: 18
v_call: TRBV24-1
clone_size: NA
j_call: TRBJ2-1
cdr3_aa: CATSDAGTSGSRYNEQFF
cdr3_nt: TGTGCCACCAGTGATGCGGGGACTAGCGGGAGTCGGTACAATGAGCAGTTCTTC

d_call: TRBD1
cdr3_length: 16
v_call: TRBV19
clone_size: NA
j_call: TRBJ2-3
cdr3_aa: CASSIGGQGGTDTQYF
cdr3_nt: TGTGCCAGTAGTATAGGGGGACAGGGAGGCACAGATACGCAGTATTTT

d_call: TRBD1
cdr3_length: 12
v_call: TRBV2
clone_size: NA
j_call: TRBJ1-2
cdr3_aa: CASRGQGLGYTF
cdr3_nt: TGTGCCAGCAGGGGACAGGGGCTTGGCTACACCTTC

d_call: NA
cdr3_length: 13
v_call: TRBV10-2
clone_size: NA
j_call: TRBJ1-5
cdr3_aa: CASSENRDQPQHF
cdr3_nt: TGCGCCAGCAGTGAGAACAGGGACCAGCCCCAGCATTTT

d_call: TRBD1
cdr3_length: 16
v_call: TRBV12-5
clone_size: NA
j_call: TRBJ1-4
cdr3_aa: CASAETDRVTNEKLFF
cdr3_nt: TGTGCTAGTGCCGAAACCGACAGGGTAACTAATGAAAAACTGTTTTTT